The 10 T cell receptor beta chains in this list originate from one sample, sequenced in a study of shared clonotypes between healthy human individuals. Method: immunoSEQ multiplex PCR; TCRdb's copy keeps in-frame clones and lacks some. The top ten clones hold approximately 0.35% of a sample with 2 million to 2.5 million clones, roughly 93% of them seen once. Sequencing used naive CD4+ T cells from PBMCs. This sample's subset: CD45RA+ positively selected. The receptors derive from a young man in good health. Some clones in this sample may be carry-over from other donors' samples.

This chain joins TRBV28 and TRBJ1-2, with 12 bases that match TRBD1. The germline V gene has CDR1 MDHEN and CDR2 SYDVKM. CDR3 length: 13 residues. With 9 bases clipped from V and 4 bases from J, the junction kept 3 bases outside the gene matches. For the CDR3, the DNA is TGTGCCAGGGGGACAGGGGGCTTCTATGGCTACACCTTC. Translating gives CARGTGGFYGYTF.

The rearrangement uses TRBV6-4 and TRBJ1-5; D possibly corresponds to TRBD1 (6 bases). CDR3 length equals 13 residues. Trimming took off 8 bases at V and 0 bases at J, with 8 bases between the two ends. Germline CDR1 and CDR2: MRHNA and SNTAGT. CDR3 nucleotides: TGTGCCAGCCAGGACAGTAGCAATCAGCCCCAGCATTTT. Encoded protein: CASQDSSNQPQHF.

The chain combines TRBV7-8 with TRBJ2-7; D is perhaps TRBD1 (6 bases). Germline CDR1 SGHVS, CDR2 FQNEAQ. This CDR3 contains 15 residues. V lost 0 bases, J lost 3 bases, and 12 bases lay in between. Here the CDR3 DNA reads TGTGCCAGCAGCTTAGCGCAGGGGAACCGCTACGAGCAGTACTTC. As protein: CASSLAQGNRYEQYF.

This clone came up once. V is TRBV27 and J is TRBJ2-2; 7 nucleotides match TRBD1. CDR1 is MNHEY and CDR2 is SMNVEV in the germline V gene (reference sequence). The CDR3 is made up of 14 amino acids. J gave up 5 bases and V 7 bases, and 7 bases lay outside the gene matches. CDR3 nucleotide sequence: TGTGCCAGCAAAGACAGGGTGGGAACCGGGGAGCTGTTTTTT. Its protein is CASKDRVGTGELFF.

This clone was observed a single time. CDR3 residues: CASSESGGSIYNEQFF. DNA for the CDR3: TGTGCCAGTAGTGAATCCGGGGGGTCCATCTACAATGAGCAGTTCTTC. The chain is built from TRBV19 and TRBJ2-1; TRBD2 matches at 7 bases. The V and J ends lost 5 bases and 3 bases, in that order; junction bases with no gene match: 10. Germline V gives CDR1 LNHDA, CDR2 SQIVND (reference sequence). The CDR3 is 16 amino acids.

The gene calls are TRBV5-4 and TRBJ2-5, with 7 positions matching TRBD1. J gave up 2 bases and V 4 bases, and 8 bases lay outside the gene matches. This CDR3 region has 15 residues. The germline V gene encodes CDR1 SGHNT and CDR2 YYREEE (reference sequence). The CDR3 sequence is CASSLTGRQQETQYF. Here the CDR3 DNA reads TGTGCCAGCAGCCTGACAGGGCGTCAGCAAGAGACCCAGTACTTC.

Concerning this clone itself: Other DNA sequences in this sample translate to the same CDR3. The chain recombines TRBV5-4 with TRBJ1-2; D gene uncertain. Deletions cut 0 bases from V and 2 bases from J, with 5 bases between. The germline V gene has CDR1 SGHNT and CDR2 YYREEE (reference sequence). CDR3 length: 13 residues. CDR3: CASSLGANYGYTF. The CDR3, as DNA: TGTGCCAGCAGCTTGGGAGCGAACTATGGCTACACCTTC. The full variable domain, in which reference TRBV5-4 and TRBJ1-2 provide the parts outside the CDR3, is ETGVTQSPTHLIKTRGQQVTLRCSSQSGHNTVSWYQQALGQGPQFIFQYYREEENGRGNFPPRFSGLQFPNYSSELNVNALELDDSALYLCASSLGANYGYTFGSGTRLTVV.

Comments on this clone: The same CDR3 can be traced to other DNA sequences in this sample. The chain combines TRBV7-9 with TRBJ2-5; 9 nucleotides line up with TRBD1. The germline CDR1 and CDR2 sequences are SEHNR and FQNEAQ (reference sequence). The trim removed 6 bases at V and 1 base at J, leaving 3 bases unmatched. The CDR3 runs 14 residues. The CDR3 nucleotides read TGTGCCAGCAGTTTACAGGGGGCCCAAGAGACCCAGTACTTC. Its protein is CASSLQGAQETQYF. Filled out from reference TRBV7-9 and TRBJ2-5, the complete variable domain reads DTGVSQNPRHKITKRGQNVTFRCDPISEHNRLYWYRQTLGQGPEFLTYFQNEAQLEKSRLLSDRFSAERPKGSFSTLEIQRTEQGDSAMYLCASSLQGAQETQYFGPGTRLLVL.

The DNA of the CDR3 is TGTGCCAACCGGGATCGACGCTCGAGGCAGCCCCAGCATTTT. Translation: CANRDRRSRQPQHF. V is TRBV6-5 and J is TRBJ1-5; the D is unclear. V lost 10 bases, J lost 7 bases, and 20 bases lay in between. Germline V gene lookup returns CDR1 MNHEY and CDR2 SVGAGI. CDR3 size: 14 residues.

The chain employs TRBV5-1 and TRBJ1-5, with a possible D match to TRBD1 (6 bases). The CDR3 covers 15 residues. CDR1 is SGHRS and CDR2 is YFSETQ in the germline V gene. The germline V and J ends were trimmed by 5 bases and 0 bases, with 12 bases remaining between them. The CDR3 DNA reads TGCGCCAGCAGAGGCGACAGGAATAGCAATCAGCCCCAGCATTTT. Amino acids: CASRGDRNSNQPQHF.